These 17 T cell receptor beta chains came from one sample sequenced in a study of regulatory T cells in long-lasting Graves disease listed by TCRdb under 2021. The method was multiplex PCR. The sequencer listed for this sample is Illumina HiSeq 4000. To build TCR beta libraries, CDR3 regions were amplified by Arm-PCR using iRepertoire HTBI primers. TCRdb trimmed the raw reads at Q25, called clones with MiXCR and kept productive beta chains. Records with the same CDR3 protein are collapsed into one entry carrying the most frequent genes and DNA. This sample gives some 280,000 distinct CDR3 sequences in total; 22% of them show up just once. Jointly, the top ten make up around three fifths of the sample. The time point label for this specimen denotes: persistent/refractory GD, antithyroid drugs over 5 years with positive TRAb. RNA was extracted from PBMCs in TRIzol for both TCR sequencing and RNA sequencing.

This material consisted of peripheral blood mononuclear cells (PBMCs), taken when the disease was refractory, from a patient treated with antithyroid drugs. These receptors all come from a female donor with Graves disease.

This clonotype was recorded a few times. The rearrangement uses TRBV7-2 and TRBJ2-1; D may be TRBD1 (6 bases). CDR1 and CDR2 from the germline V gene are SGHTA and FQGNSA. This CDR3 has 13 amino acids. Trimming removed 4 bases at V and 8 bases at J, with 12 bases between. The CDR3 loop reads CASSSTRGYEQFF. The CDR3, as DNA: TGTGCCAGCAGCTCAACAAGGGGGTATGAGCAGTTCTTC.

The CDR3 loop reads CASSQDVRASPYEQYF. The CDR3 region has the DNA TGCGCCAGCAGCCAAGATGTGAGGGCCTCCCCCTACGAGCAGTACTTC. The rearrangement links TRBV4-3 to TRBJ2-7, with a weak D call TRBD2 (5 bases). Germline CDR1 and CDR2: LGHNA and YSLEER. The CDR3 covers 16 residues. V dropped 0 bases and J dropped 2 bases, with 14 bases sitting between them.

This clonotype was recorded a few times. The chain combines TRBV24-1 with TRBJ2-2, with 9 nucleotides matching TRBD2. V was pared by 1 base and J by 2 bases, with 4 bases of the junction left unmatched. Germline V gene lookup returns CDR1 KGHDR and CDR2 SFDVKD. The CDR3 is made up of 17 amino acids. The CDR3 DNA sequence: TGTGCCACCAGTGATTTTTCAGCGGGAGGAAACACCGGGGAGCTGTTTTTT. It is translated as CATSDFSAGGNTGELFF.

The rearrangement joins TRBV6-1 to TRBJ2-2; 7 bases fit TRBD2. Germline values: CDR1 MNHNS, CDR2 SASEGT. The CDR3 totals 14 residues. Trimming removed 8 bases from V and 4 bases from J; junction bases left unmatched: 7. The CDR3 sequence is CASGGLGGTGELFF. CDR3 nucleotides: TGTGCCAGCGGAGGACTAGGAGGCACCGGGGAGCTGTTTTTT.

The table lists this clonotype with many counts. The CDR3 loop reads CASSNSGSGDEQFF. CDR3 bases: TGCGCCAGCAGCAATAGCGGGAGTGGCGATGAGCAGTTCTTC. The chain uses TRBV4-3 and TRBJ2-1; 9 nucleotides align to TRBD2. Germline CDR1 LGHNA, CDR2 YSLEER. CDR3 size: 14 residues. The junction had 7 bases not matched to a gene; V was cut back by 5 bases and J by 8 bases.

The chain uses TRBV5-1 and TRBJ2-3; D is undetermined. Germline CDR1 reads SGHRS; CDR2 reads YFSETQ. CDR3 size: 15 residues. V dropped 0 bases and J dropped 2 bases, with 10 bases sitting between them. The CDR3 coding sequence is TGCGCCAGCAGCTTGGGGGCGAGAGCCACAGATACGCAGTATTTT. Translated: CASSLGARATDTQYF.

The V gene is TRBV20-1, the J gene TRBJ2-7; the D gene is possibly TRBD1 (6 bases). CDR1 is DFQATT, CDR2 SNEGSKA, per germline (reference sequence). The CDR3 is 17 residues long. The V and J ends lost 7 bases and 2 bases respectively, with 27 bases between them. The CDR3 DNA follows: TGCAGTGTTCGAAGGGGGTTGAGTTTTGGGGAGCCCTACGAGCAGTACTTC. Protein: CSVRRGLSFGEPYEQYF.

The chain uses TRBV7-2 and TRBJ2-7; D gene uncertain. Trimming took 6 bases from V and 3 from J, leaving 12 bases between them. CDR3 length: 13 residues. Per germline, CDR1 SGHTA and CDR2 FQGNSA. CDR3 nucleotide sequence: TGTGCCAGCAGTCGCTCCCCGGGCTACGAGCAGTACTTC. It encodes CASSRSPGYEQYF.

This clonotype was observed at least ten times. J is TRBJ1-1 and V is TRBV6-2 or TRBV6-3; D uncertain. Germline CDR1 and CDR2: MNHEY and SVGEGT. The CDR3 runs 14 residues. Between the trimmed V and J ends, which lost 4 bases and 0 bases, there was a span of 9 bases. CDR3 amino acids: CASSSDWMNTEAFF. The CDR3 nucleotides read TGTGCCAGCAGTTCGGACTGGATGAACACTGAAGCTTTCTTT.

V gene TRBV11-2 combines with J gene TRBJ2-2; 14 bases align to TRBD2. V lost 6 bases to trimming and J lost 4 bases; unmatched junction nucleotides: 7. Germline V gene lookup returns CDR1 SGHAT and CDR2 FQNNGV. The CDR3 totals 17 residues. CDR3 bases: TGTGCCAGCAGTTTTGGACTAGCGGGAGGCGGCACCGGGGAGCTGTTTTTT. It specifies CASSFGLAGGGTGELFF.

The CDR3 DNA reads as TGTGCCAGCAGTTCCTCTCGACTAGGCCTTTACTACGAGCAGTACTTC. The encoded protein is CASSSSRLGLYYEQYF. The chain recombines TRBV28 with TRBJ2-7, with a weak D call TRBD2 (6 bases). Between the trimmed V and J ends, which lost 4 bases and 3 bases, there was a span of 19 bases. The CDR3 consists of 16 residues. Germline V gene lookup returns CDR1 MDHEN and CDR2 SYDVKM.

The CDR3 sequence is CASSLGGGGESDTQYF. Here the CDR3 DNA reads TGTGCCAGCAGCTTAGGAGGAGGGGGCGAATCAGATACGCAGTATTTT. The genes are TRBV7-2 and TRBJ2-3; a possible D gene is TRBD1 (7 bases). Deletions cut 1 base from V and 4 bases from J, with 15 bases between. This CDR3 is 16 amino acids long. Per germline, CDR1 SGHTA and CDR2 FQGNSA.

The DNA of the CDR3 is TGTGCCAGCACCCCCATAGGAGTATACCACGAGCAGTACTTC. Translating it yields CASTPIGVYHEQYF. This rearrangement joins TRBV6-2 or TRBV6-3 to TRBJ2-7; D gene unclear. From germline, CDR1 is MNHEY and CDR2 SVGEGT. The CDR3 spans 14 residues. Deletions cut 7 bases from V and 5 bases from J, with 18 bases between.

About this clonotype: The CDR3 does not end in the conserved phenylalanine or tryptophan, so this is likely a read error. The chain employs TRBV7-2 and TRBJ1-6; 10 bases map to TRBD1. Germline assignment: CDR1 SGHTA and CDR2 FQGNSA. V lost 4 bases to trimming and J lost 10 bases; unmatched junction nucleotides: 13. The CDR3 is 17 amino acids. The CDR3: CASSSLYRQGAPSPLHS. The CDR3, as DNA: TGTGCCAGCAGCTCCCTATACCGACAGGGGGCTCCGTCACCCCTCCACTCT.

This clonotype was observed a few times. The V and J genes are TRBV27 and TRBJ2-7, with TRBD2 matching over 12 bases. Germline CDR1 and CDR2: MNHEY and SMNVEV (reference sequence). CDR3 length: 14 residues. Germline trimming cut 8 bases from V and 7 bases from J; bases unmatched to any gene: 9. The CDR3: CASRTGLAGGEQYF. CDR3 nucleotide sequence: TGTGCCAGCCGGACGGGACTAGCGGGTGGTGAGCAGTACTTC.

This clonotype was found a few times. V usage is TRBV4-2 and J usage is TRBJ2-5; D possibly corresponds to TRBD2 (5 bases). Trimming pared 1 base from V and 1 base from J, leaving 13 bases between. The V gene's germline CDR1 is LGHNA and CDR2 YNFKEQ. This CDR3 has 16 residues. The CDR3 is CASSQGRGGPQETQYF. In DNA form, the CDR3 reads TGTGCCAGCAGCCAAGGAAGAGGCGGGCCCCAAGAGACCCAGTACTTC.

The table lists this clonotype with many counts. The V and J genes are TRBV28 and TRBJ1-1, with 11 bases that match TRBD1. The V gene's germline CDR1 is MDHEN and CDR2 SYDVKM. CDR3 length: 21 amino acids. Unmatched junction bases numbered 21, after V lost 5 bases and J lost 1 base. In DNA, the CDR3 is TGTGCCAGCAGTCCGCGGGACAGGGGGAGGGTTGGGCCGAGCCCGAACACTGAAGCTTTCTTT. Amino acids: CASSPRDRGRVGPSPNTEAFF. Full variable domain (remainder filled in from reference TRBV28 and TRBJ1-1): DVKVTQSSRYLVKRTGEKVFLECVQDMDHENMFWYRQDPGLGLRLIYFSYDVKMKEKGDIPEGYSVSREKKERFSLILESASTNQTSMYLCASSPRDRGRVGPSPNTEAFFGQGTRLTVV.